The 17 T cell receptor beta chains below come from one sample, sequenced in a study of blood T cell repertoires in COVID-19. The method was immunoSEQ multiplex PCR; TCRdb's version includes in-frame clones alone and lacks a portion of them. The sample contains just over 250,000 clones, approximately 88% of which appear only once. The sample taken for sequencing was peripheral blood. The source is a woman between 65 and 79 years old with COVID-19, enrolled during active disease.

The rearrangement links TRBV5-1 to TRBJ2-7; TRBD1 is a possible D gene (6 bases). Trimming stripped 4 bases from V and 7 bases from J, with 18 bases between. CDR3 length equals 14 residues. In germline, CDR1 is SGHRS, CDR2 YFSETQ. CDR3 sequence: CASSASGAPWEQYF. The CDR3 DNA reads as TGCGCCAGCAGCGCATCAGGGGCCCCTTGGGAGCAGTACTTC. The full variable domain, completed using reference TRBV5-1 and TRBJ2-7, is KAGVTQTPRYLIKTRGQQVTLSCSPISGHRSVSWYQQTPGQGLQFLFEYFSETQRNKGNFPGRFSGRQFSNSRSEMNVSTLELGDSALYLCASSASGAPWEQYFGPGTRLTVT.

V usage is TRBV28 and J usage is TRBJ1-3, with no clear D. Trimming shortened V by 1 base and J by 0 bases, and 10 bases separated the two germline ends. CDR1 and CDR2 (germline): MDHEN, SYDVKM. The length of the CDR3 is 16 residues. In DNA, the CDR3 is TGTGCCAGCAGTTTATATGGGAGCTACTCTGGAAACACCATATATTTT. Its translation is CASSLYGSYSGNTIYF.

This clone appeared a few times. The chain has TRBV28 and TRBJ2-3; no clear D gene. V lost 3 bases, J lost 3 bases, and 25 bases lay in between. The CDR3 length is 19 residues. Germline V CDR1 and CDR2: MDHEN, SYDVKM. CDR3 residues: CASSFFLGGPQRGTDTQYF. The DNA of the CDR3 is TGTGCCAGCAGTTTTTTCCTCGGTGGCCCCCAGAGAGGTACAGATACGCAGTATTTT. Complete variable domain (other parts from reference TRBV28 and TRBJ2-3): DVKVTQSSRYLVKRTGEKVFLECVQDMDHENMFWYRQDPGLGLRLIYFSYDVKMKEKGDIPEGYSVSREKKERFSLILESASTNQTSMYLCASSFFLGGPQRGTDTQYFGPGTRLTVL.

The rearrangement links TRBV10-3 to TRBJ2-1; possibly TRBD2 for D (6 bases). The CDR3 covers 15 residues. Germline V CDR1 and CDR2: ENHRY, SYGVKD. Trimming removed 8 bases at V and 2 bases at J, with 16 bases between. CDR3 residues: CAIWGGGDAYNEQFF. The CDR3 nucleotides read TGTGCCATCTGGGGAGGAGGCGACGCCTACAATGAGCAGTTCTTC.

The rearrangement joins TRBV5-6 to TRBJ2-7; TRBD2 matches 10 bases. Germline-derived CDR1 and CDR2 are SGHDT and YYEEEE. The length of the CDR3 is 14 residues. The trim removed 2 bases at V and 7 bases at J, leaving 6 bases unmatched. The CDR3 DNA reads TGTGCCAGCAGCTTTGGTAGCGGGAGGATTGAGCAGTACTTC. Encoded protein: CASSFGSGRIEQYF.

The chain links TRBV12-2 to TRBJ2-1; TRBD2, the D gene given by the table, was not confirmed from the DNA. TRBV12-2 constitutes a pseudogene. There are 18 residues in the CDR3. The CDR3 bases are TGTGCAAGTCGCTTAACCCAGAAACTAGCGGGGGAATACAATGAGCAGTTCTTC. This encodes CASRLTQKLAGEYNEQFF.

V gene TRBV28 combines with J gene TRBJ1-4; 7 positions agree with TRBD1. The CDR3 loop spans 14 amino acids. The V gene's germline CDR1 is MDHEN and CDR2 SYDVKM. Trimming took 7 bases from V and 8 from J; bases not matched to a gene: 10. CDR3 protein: CASTLRGKWEKLFF. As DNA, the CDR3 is TGTGCCAGCACCCTCAGGGGGAAATGGGAAAAACTGTTTTTT.

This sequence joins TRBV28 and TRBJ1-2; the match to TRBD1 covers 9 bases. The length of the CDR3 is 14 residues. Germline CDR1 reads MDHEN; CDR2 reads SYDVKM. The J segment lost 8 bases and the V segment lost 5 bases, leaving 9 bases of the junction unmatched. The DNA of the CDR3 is TGTGCCAGCAGTAGGATACAGGGGGCGCGGGGCTACACCTTC. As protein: CASSRIQGARGYTF.

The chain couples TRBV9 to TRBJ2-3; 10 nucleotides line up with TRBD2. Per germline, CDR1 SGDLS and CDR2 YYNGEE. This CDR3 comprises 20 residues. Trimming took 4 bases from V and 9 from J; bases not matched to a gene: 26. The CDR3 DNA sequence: TGTGCCAGCAGCCTTACTACCGGGACTAGCGCTACATCCTCACAGGGGACGCAGTATTTT. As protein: CASSLTTGTSATSSQGTQYF.

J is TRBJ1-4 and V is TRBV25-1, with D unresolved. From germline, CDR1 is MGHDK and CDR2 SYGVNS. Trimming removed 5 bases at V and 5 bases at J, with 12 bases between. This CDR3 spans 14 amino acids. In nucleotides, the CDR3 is TGTGCCAGCAGTAATGCGCCCCTAAATGAAAAACTGTTTTTT. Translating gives CASSNAPLNEKLFF.

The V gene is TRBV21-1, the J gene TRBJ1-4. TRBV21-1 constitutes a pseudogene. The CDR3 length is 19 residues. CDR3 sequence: CASSKGGTQRRTDNEKLFF. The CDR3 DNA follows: TGTGCCAGCAGCAAAGGAGGGACTCAACGACGGACCGATAATGAAAAACTGTTTTTT.

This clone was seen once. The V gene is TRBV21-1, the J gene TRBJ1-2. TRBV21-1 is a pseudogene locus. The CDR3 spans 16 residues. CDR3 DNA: TGTGCCAGCAGCAAAGCGGTAAACTTAGCTAACTATGGCTACACCTTC. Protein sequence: CASSKAVNLANYGYTF.

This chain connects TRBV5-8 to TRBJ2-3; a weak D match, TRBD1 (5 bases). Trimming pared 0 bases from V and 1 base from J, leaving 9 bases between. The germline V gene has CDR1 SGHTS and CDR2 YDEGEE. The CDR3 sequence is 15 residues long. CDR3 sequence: CASSLGARGTDTQYF. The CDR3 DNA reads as TGTGCCAGCAGCTTGGGGGCCAGGGGCACAGATACGCAGTATTTT.

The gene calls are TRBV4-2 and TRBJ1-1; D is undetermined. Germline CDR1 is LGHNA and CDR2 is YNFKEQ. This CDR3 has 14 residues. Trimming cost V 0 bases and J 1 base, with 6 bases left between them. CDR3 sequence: CASSQESSNTEAFF. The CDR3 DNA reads TGTGCCAGCAGCCAAGAGTCTTCGAACACTGAAGCTTTCTTT.

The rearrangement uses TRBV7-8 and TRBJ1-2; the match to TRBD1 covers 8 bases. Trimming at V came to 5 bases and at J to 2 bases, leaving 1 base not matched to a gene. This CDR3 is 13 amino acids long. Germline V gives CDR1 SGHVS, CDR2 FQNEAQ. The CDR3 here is CASSRTGNYGYTF. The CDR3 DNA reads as TGTGCCAGCAGCAGGACAGGGAACTATGGCTACACCTTC.

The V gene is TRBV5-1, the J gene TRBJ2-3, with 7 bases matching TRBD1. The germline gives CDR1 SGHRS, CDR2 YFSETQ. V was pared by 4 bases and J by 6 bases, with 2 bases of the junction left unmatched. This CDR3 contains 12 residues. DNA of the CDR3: TGCGCCAGCAGCCTACAGGGGGATACGCAGTATTTT. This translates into CASSLQGDTQYF. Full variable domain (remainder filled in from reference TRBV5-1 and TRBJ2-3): KAGVTQTPRYLIKTRGQQVTLSCSPISGHRSVSWYQQTPGQGLQFLFEYFSETQRNKGNFPGRFSGRQFSNSRSEMNVSTLELGDSALYLCASSLQGDTQYFGPGTRLTVL.

The chain's CDR3 is CASSDLGQGNSQPQHF. The CDR3 nucleotides read TGTGCCAGCAGTGATCTGGGACAGGGTAATAGCCAGCCCCAGCATTTT. This sequence joins TRBV6-1 and TRBJ1-5; 9 bases map to TRBD1. Germline-derived CDR1 and CDR2 are MNHNS and SASEGT. There are 16 residues in the CDR3. J was trimmed by 7 bases and V by 3 bases; bases with no gene match: 10.